These 28 T cell receptor beta chains were all obtained from the same sample, sequenced in a study of identical twins listed by TCRdb under 2016. The library was prepared using 5' RACE. This sample was sequenced with an Illumina HiSeq 2000. TCRdb reworked the public reads: Q25 trimming with fastp, MiXCR clone assembly, productive beta chains retained. Rows with one shared CDR3 protein collapse into an entry with the most common genes and DNA. A total of roughly 1.6 million distinct CDR3 sequences appear in this sample, roughly a third of them only once. Of the sample, 0.25% to 0.3% is held by the ten largest clones. The sample comprised cord blood. These receptors originate from a newborn girl in good health.

The V and J genes are TRBV24-1 and TRBJ2-1; the D is unclear. CDR1 and CDR2 (germline): KGHDR, SFDVKD. V was clipped by 3 bases and J by 5 bases, with 16 bases between them. CDR3 length equals 16 residues. CDR3 DNA sequence: TGTGCCACCAGTGATCCCGGACCGACGGCTAACAATGAGCAGTTCTTC. Translated: CATSDPGPTANNEQFF.

This clonotype showed up just a few times. The V call is TRBV6-1, the J call TRBJ1-2, with a tentative D call TRBD1 (5 bases). V gave up 1 base and J gave up 10 bases, with 13 bases separating them. The CDR3 is 13 residues long. CDR1 and CDR2 from the germline V gene are MNHNS and SASEGT. CDR3 sequence reads: CASSEGEGSDYTF. The CDR3 DNA reads as TGTGCCAGCAGTGAAGGGGAGGGGAGCGACTACACCTTC.

The rearrangement links TRBV28 to TRBJ2-3, with 7 bases that match TRBD2. Per germline, CDR1 MDHEN and CDR2 SYDVKM. V was clipped by 7 bases and J by 6 bases; unmatched bases: 13. There are 15 residues in the CDR3. CDR3 in amino acids: CASIPRDYSPDTQYF. CDR3 sequence (DNA): TGTGCCAGCATACCCCGGGACTACTCCCCGGATACGCAGTATTTT.

This clonotype was seen a handful of times. The CDR3 DNA is TGTGCCATCAGGCAGGGTCAGGAAGGGGATGAGCAGTTCTTC. It is translated as CAIRQGQEGDEQFF. The V call is TRBV10-3, the J call TRBJ2-1, with D maybe TRBD1 (5 bases). V shed 6 bases and J shed 8 bases, with 17 bases lying between them. Germline values: CDR1 ENHRY, CDR2 SYGVKD. The CDR3 runs 14 residues.

At least ten counts were recorded for this clonotype. The V and J genes are TRBV6-1 and TRBJ2-4, with a tentative D call TRBD1 (5 bases). V shed 2 bases and J shed 8 bases, with 7 bases lying between them. The germline V gene has CDR1 MNHNS and CDR2 SASEGT. The CDR3 runs to 12 residues. The CDR3 sequence: CASSEQGDIQYF. CDR3 in DNA: TGTGCCAGCAGTGAACAGGGCGACATTCAGTACTTC.

This clonotype was seen only a few times. This chain links TRBV18 with TRBJ2-7, with TRBD2 as a possible D gene (5 bases). Trimming left V 1 base short and J 0 bases short, with 16 bases between. From germline, CDR1 is KGHSH and CDR2 LQKENI. CDR3 length: 17 residues. For the CDR3, the DNA is TGTGCCAGCTCACCACTTCTCGGTACGGGGAGCTCCTACGAGCAGTACTTC. Its translation is CASSPLLGTGSSYEQYF. The variable domain in full, with the rest retrieved from reference TRBV18 and TRBJ2-7, is NAGVMQNPRHLVRRRGQEARLRCSPMKGHSHVYWYRQLPEEGLKFMVYLQKENIIDESGMPKERFSAEFPKEGPSILRIQQVVRGDSAAYFCASSPLLGTGSSYEQYFGPGTRLTVT.

In its sample, this clonotype was seen a few times. This chain connects TRBV20-1 to TRBJ1-2; D call uncertain. CDR1 is DFQATT and CDR2 is SNEGSKA in the germline V gene (reference sequence). V was trimmed by 5 bases and J by 4 bases, leaving 11 bases between them. CDR3 length equals 12 residues. The CDR3 here is CSAGRTGYGYTF. Written as DNA, the CDR3 is TGCAGTGCTGGAAGGACGGGCTATGGCTACACCTTC.

This clonotype has just a few counts. This chain connects TRBV9 to TRBJ2-5; no firm D call. The DNA end is more similar to TRBJ2-7, so the J call may be wrong. CDR1 and CDR2 (germline): SGDLS, YYNGEE. The CDR3 is 17 amino acids. The CDR3 sequence: CASSVGSLALGLYEQYF. In nucleotides, the CDR3 is TGTGCCAGCAGCGTGGGTAGTTTGGCTTTGGGTCTCTACGAGCAGTACTTC.

This clonotype was observed a few times. CDR3 in amino acids: CASSADRGGTGYTF. CDR3 DNA: TGTGCCAGCAGCGCCGACAGGGGGGGAACTGGCTACACCTTC. The chain links TRBV13 to TRBJ1-2, with 9 bases matching TRBD1. The CDR3 totals 14 residues. CDR1 and CDR2 from the germline V gene are PRHDT and FYEKMQ (reference sequence). V dropped 5 bases and J dropped 7; count of bases not matched to a gene: 8.

This clonotype was picked up a small number of times. The chain carries TRBV11-2 and TRBJ2-1; 8 nucleotides line up with TRBD2. J gave up 8 bases and V 1 base, and 10 bases lay outside the gene matches. The CDR3 contains 16 residues. Germline CDR1 is SGHAT and CDR2 is FQNNGV. The CDR3 nucleotides are TGTGCCAGCAGCTTAGTGGTAACGGGGGGGCGCGATGAGCAGTTCTTC. Amino acids: CASSLVVTGGRDEQFF.

This chain links TRBV28 with TRBJ2-1; tentatively, D is TRBD1 or TRBD2 (6 bases each). V was trimmed by 3 bases and J by 3 bases, leaving 12 bases between them. CDR3 length equals 15 residues. Germline assignment: CDR1 MDHEN and CDR2 SYDVKM. For the CDR3, the DNA is TGTGCCAGCAGTTTTAGGGGGAGGAACTACAATGAGCAGTTCTTC. Translation gives CASSFRGRNYNEQFF.

For the CDR3, the DNA is TGTGCCAGCAGCCAAGTTTGGGGACTAGTCGGCGAGCAGTACTTC. This sequence encodes CASSQVWGLVGEQYF. The V and J genes are TRBV4-2 and TRBJ2-7; 8 bases fit TRBD2. This CDR3 region has 15 residues. V lost 1 base to trimming and J lost 6 bases; unmatched junction nucleotides: 8. Germline V gene sequence: CDR1 LGHNA, CDR2 YNFKEQ.

The rearrangement links TRBV6-5 to TRBJ1-1; 10 bases are a match to TRBD1. The CDR3 contains 17 residues. Germline V gene data show CDR1 as MNHEY and CDR2 as SVGAGI. The J segment lost 1 base and the V segment lost 2 bases, leaving 7 bases of the junction unmatched. DNA of the CDR3: TGTGCCAGCAGTTACGGGGACAGGGGAAGATCGAACACTGAAGCTTTCTTT. Translating gives CASSYGDRGRSNTEAFF.

This clonotype was counted at least ten times. V gene TRBV27 combines with J gene TRBJ2-3; no firm D call. CDR1 and CDR2 (germline): MNHEY, SMNVEV (reference sequence). The CDR3 extends over 13 amino acids. V shed 1 base and J shed 6 bases, with 8 bases lying between them. The CDR3 region has the DNA TGTGCCAGCAGTTTATACCCCTTGGATACGCAGTATTTT. Translated: CASSLYPLDTQYF.

A few counts support this clonotype. The rearrangement joins TRBV12-3 or TRBV12-4 to TRBJ2-3; D could derive from TRBD1 or TRBD2 (5 bases each). The CDR3 totals 15 residues. Trimming took off 9 bases at V and 2 bases at J, with 18 bases between the two ends. The CDR3 DNA reads as TGTGCCAGTGGTTCGGGGCGGCGCCCCACAGATACGCAGTATTTT. It is translated as CASGSGRRPTDTQYF.

The J gene is TRBJ2-1, the V gene TRBV20-1; D is undetermined. Germline assignment: CDR1 DFQATT and CDR2 SNEGSKA (reference sequence). Trimming pared 2 bases from V and 8 bases from J, leaving 10 bases between. The CDR3 runs to 12 residues. CDR3 in DNA: TGCAGTGCTAGATTGGTTATTGATGAGCAGTTCTTC. It codes for CSARLVIDEQFF.

In its sample, this clonotype was seen once. V usage is TRBV28 and J usage is TRBJ1-6; no reliable D call. The ends were cut back, 6 bases at V and 2 bases at J, with 11 bases in the middle. The CDR3 loop spans 15 amino acids. Germline loops: CDR1 MDHEN, CDR2 SYDVKM. CDR3 sequence: CASRPRSPYNSPLHF. CDR3 in DNA: TGTGCCAGCAGACCGAGGAGCCCCTATAATTCACCCCTCCACTTT.

This clonotype occurred a few times. This chain joins TRBV27 and TRBJ2-7; the match to TRBD1 covers 9 bases. Germline values: CDR1 MNHEY, CDR2 SMNVEV (reference sequence). J gave up 5 bases and V 6 bases, and 11 bases lay outside the gene matches. The CDR3 is 15 residues long. The CDR3 protein is CASSLPGTGRHEQYF. CDR3 bases: TGTGCCAGCAGCCTCCCCGGGACAGGGAGGCACGAGCAGTACTTC.

Ten or more counts support this clonotype. The chain employs TRBV6-5 and TRBJ2-7; 9 nucleotides match TRBD2. Germline assignment: CDR1 MNHEY and CDR2 SVGAGI. Unmatched junction bases numbered 7, after V lost 2 bases and J lost 2 bases. The CDR3 has 16 amino acids. CDR3 residues: CASSYPKTSGTYEQYF. The CDR3 region has the DNA TGTGCCAGCAGTTACCCGAAGACTAGCGGAACCTACGAGCAGTACTTC.

This clonotype was seen more than once but under ten times. This chain links TRBV3-1 with TRBJ2-7; the D is unclear. V lost 0 bases and J 6 bases, leaving 15 bases between the germline ends. The CDR3 has 15 residues. Germline V lookup: CDR1 LGHDT, CDR2 YNNKEL (reference sequence). Here the CDR3 DNA reads TGTGCCAGCAGCCAAGACCCTCTAAAGGGTGTCGAGCAGTACTTC. Translation: CASSQDPLKGVEQYF.

In its sample, this clonotype was seen a few times. The rearrangement links TRBV29-1 to TRBJ2-2; 7 positions agree with TRBD1. Per the germline V gene, CDR1 is SQVTM and CDR2 is ANQGSEA. This CDR3 comprises 15 residues. V shed 5 bases and J 1 base; nucleotides not matched to a gene: 7. The CDR3 reads CSVLGDSLNTGELFF. CDR3 DNA sequence: TGCAGCGTTTTAGGGGACAGCCTGAACACCGGGGAGCTGTTTTTT.

This clonotype was seen more than once but under ten times. The rearrangement uses TRBV12-3 or TRBV12-4 and TRBJ2-7, with TRBD1 identical over 8 bases. V lost 6 bases and J lost 3; bases outside the gene matches: 4. The CDR3 loop spans 13 amino acids. The CDR3 reads CASRTGTGYEQYF. In DNA, the CDR3 is TGTGCCAGCAGAACCGGGACAGGCTACGAGCAGTACTTC.

This clonotype was picked up a small number of times. V gene TRBV20-1 combines with J gene TRBJ2-5; 7 nucleotides match TRBD2. Germline values: CDR1 DFQATT, CDR2 SNEGSKA (reference sequence). This CDR3 region has 12 residues. J gave up 11 bases and V 7 bases, and 13 bases lay outside the gene matches. The CDR3 here is CSGGEGHGEQYF. For the CDR3, the DNA is TGCAGTGGGGGGGAGGGCCACGGTGAGCAGTACTTC.

J is TRBJ2-1 and V is TRBV12-3 or TRBV12-4; 7 bases fit TRBD1. Unmatched junction bases numbered 11, after V lost 6 bases and J lost 12 bases. This CDR3 has 13 amino acids. The CDR3 spells CASRLTGERGQFF. CDR3 in DNA: TGTGCCAGCAGGCTTACAGGGGAAAGAGGGCAGTTCTTC.

The genes are TRBV27 and TRBJ2-3; tentatively, D is TRBD2 (6 bases). Germline V gene lookup returns CDR1 MNHEY and CDR2 SMNVEV (reference sequence). This CDR3 has 15 residues. V shed 2 bases and J shed 6 bases, with 15 bases lying between them. CDR3 region: CASSLITFAGDTQYF. CDR3 nucleotides: TGTGCCAGCAGTTTAATCACGTTCGCGGGGGATACGCAGTATTTT.

The gene calls are TRBV20-1 and TRBJ2-1, with a tentative D call TRBD2 (5 bases). Gene TRBJ2-7 matches the end of the DNA better, so the J call may be wrong. Germline V CDR1 and CDR2: DFQATT, SNEGSKA (reference sequence). This CDR3 spans 14 amino acids. The CDR3 DNA is TGCAGTGCTAGAGTCGAGGGCTCCTACAATGAGCAGTACTTC. Amino acid sequence: CSARVEGSYNEQYF.

J is TRBJ2-3 and V is TRBV29-1; either TRBD1 or TRBD2 may supply D (6 bases each). CDR1 is SQVTM, CDR2 ANQGSEA, per germline. The CDR3 has 15 residues. V was cut by 8 bases and J by 1 base, with 19 bases left in between. The chain's CDR3 is CSSPGQRGGTDTQYF. The CDR3 nucleotides are TGCAGCTCACCGGGGCAGAGGGGGGGCACAGATACGCAGTATTTT.

The V and J genes are TRBV9 and TRBJ2-4; D not certain. This CDR3 has 14 amino acids. CDR1 and CDR2 from the germline V gene are SGDLS and YYNGEE. The V and J ends lost 0 bases and 1 base respectively, with 5 bases between them. For the CDR3, the DNA is TGTGCCAGCAGCGTAGGGGATGCCAAAAACATTCAGTACTTC. Its translation: CASSVGDAKNIQYF.